The present entry profiles one TCR beta chain with its context. The data were obtained in a study of cytotoxic CD8 clonotypes in ibrutinib-treated CLL. Profiling relied on immunoSEQ multiplex PCR, and the TCRdb table lists in-frame clones only, not all of them. The sample includes a few hundred thousand clones, about 80% seen only once; the top ten take about 6.7%. The CDR3 has 16 residues. The V gene's germline CDR1 is MGHRA and CDR2 YSYEKL. Trimming cost V 7 bases and J 1 base, with 19 bases left between them. V usage is TRBV4-1 and J usage is TRBJ1-1; unclear D gene. The clonotype comes from a human donor with chronic lymphocytic leukemia. The sample was PBMCs, taken before ibrutinib treatment. The CDR3 DNA reads as TGCGCCAGCAACCGCAGGCGGGTTGTAACGAACACTGAAGCTTTCTTT. Translation: CASNRRRVVTNTEAFF.